This TCR beta chain was obtained from a study of graft-versus-host responses after intestinal transplantation. About this clone itself: Its antigen is not known.

CDR1 is SGHTA and CDR2 is FQGTGA in the germline V gene. Trimming removed 4 bases at V and 4 bases at J, with 8 bases between. CDR3 length equals 13 residues. Produced via immunoSEQ multiplex PCR; TCRdb's table is partial and in-frame only. This repertoire shows 80,000 to 100,000 clones, 80% to 85% found once; its top ten account for about a sixth. Study-level findings and limits: Present in recipient marrow, GvH clones included some that appeared first in ileum or blood.

Specimen: unstimulated CD8+ T cells sorted from spleen or lymph node cells, collected before intestinal transplant. The clonotype originates from a human donor who received an intestinal transplant. The chain joins TRBV7-3 to TRBJ2-1; TRBD1 is a possible D gene (5 bases). This CDR3 is CASSSTEYNEQFF. The CDR3 bases are TGTGCCAGCAGCTCGACAGAATACAATGAGCAGTTCTTC. Full variable domain (rest looked up from reference TRBV7-3 and TRBJ2-1): GAGVSQTPSNKVTEKGKYVELRCDPISGHTALYWYRQSLGQGPEFLIYFQGTGAADDSGLPNDRFFAVRPEGSVSTLKIQRTERGDSAVYLCASSSTEYNEQFFGPGTRLTVL.